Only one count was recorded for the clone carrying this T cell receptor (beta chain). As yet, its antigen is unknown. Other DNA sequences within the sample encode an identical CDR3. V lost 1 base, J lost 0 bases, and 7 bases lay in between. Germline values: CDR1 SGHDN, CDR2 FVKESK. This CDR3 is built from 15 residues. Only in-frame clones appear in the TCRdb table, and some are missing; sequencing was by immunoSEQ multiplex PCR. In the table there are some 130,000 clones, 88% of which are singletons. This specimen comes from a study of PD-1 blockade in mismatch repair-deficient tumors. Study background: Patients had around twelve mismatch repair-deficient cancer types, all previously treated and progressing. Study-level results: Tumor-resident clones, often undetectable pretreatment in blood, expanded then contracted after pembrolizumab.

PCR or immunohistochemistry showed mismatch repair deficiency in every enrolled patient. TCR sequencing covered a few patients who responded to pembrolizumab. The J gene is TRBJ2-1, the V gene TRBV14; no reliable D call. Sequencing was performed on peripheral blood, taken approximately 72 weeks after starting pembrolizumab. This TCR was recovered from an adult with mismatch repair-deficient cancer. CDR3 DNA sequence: TGTGCCAGCAGCCAAGTTGACTCCTCCTACAATGAGCAGTTCTTC. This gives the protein CASSQVDSSYNEQFF.